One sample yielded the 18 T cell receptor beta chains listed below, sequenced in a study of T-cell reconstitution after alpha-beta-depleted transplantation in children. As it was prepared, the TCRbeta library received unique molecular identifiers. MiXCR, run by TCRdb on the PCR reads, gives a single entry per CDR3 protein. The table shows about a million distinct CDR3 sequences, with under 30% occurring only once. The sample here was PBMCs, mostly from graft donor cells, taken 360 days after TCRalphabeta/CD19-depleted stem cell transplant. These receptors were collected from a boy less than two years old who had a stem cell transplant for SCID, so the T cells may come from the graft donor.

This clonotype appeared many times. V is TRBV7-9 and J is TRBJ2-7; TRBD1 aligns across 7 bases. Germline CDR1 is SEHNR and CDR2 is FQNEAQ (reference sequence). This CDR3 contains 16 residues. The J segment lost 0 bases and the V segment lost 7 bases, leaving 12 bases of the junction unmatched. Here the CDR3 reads CASTVISWDSSYEQYF. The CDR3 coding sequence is TGTGCCAGCACCGTGATATCCTGGGACAGCTCCTACGAGCAGTACTTC.

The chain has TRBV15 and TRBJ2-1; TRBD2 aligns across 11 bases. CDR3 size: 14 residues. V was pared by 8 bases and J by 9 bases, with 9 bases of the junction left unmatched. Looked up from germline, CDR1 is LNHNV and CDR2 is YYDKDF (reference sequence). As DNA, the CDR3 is TGTGCCACCGCTAGCGGGACTAGCGGCACTGAGCAGTTCTTC. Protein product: CATASGTSGTEQFF.

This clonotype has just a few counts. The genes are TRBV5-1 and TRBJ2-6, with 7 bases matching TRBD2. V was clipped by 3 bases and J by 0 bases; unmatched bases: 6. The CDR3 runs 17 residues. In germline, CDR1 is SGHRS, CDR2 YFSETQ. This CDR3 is CASSSGTTGSGANVLTF. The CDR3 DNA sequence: TGCGCCAGCAGCTCCGGGACTACCGGCTCTGGGGCCAACGTCCTGACTTTC.

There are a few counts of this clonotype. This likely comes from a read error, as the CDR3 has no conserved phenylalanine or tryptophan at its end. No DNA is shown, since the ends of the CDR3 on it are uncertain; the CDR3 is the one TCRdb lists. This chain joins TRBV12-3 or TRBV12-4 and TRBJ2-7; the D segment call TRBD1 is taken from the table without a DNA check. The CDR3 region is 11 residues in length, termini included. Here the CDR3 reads CASSLGTGISL.

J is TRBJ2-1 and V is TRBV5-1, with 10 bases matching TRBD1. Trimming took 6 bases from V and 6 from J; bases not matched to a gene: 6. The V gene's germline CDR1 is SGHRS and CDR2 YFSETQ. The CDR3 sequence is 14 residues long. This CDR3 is CASTPWDRGNEQFF. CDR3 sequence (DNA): TGCGCCAGCACCCCTTGGGACAGGGGCAATGAGCAGTTCTTC. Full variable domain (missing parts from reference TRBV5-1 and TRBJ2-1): KAGVTQTPRYLIKTRGQQVTLSCSPISGHRSVSWYQQTPGQGLQFLFEYFSETQRNKGNFPGRFSGRQFSNSRSEMNVSTLELGDSALYLCASTPWDRGNEQFFGPGTRLTVL.

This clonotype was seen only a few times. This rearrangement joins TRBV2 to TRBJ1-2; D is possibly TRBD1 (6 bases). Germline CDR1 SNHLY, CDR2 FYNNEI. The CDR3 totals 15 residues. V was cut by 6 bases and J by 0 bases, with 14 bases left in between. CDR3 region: CASRNLDRANYGYTF. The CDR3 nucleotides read TGTGCCAGCAGAAACCTGGACAGAGCTAACTATGGCTACACCTTC.

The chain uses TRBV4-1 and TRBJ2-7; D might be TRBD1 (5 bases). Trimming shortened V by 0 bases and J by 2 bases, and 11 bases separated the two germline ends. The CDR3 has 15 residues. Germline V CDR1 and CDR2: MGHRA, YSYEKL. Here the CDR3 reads CASSQDWGYPYEQYF. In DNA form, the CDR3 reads TGCGCCAGCAGCCAAGATTGGGGCTATCCCTACGAGCAGTACTTC.

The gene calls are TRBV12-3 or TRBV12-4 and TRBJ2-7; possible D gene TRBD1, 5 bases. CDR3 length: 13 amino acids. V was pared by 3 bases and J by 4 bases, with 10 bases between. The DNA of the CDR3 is TGTGCCAGCAGTTTCGGACATCTTTACGAGCAGTACTTC. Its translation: CASSFGHLYEQYF.

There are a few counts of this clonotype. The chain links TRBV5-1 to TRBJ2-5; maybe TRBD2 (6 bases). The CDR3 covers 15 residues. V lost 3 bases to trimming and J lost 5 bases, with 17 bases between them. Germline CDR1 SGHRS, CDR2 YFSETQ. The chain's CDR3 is CASSSEGLVRETQYF. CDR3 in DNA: TGCGCCAGCAGCTCGGAGGGGCTGGTCAGGGAGACCCAGTACTTC.

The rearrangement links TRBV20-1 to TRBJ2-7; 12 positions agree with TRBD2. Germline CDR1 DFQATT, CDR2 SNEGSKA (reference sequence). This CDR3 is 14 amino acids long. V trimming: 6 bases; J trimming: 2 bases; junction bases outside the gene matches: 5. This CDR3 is CSATLAGGTYEQYF. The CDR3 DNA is TGCAGTGCGACCCTAGCGGGGGGGACCTACGAGCAGTACTTC.

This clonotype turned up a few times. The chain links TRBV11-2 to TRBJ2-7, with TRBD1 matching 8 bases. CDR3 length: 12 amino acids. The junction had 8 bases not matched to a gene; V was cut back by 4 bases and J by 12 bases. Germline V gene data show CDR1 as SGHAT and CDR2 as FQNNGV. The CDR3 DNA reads TGTGCCAGCAGCTCCGGGACAGGACCCCGGTACTTC. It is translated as CASSSGTGPRYF.

The CDR3 coding sequence is TGTGCCAGCAGTCCCCTCCGACGGCTAGGGGAGCTGTTTTTT. Amino acids: CASSPLRRLGELFF. This chain links TRBV6-1 with TRBJ2-2, with D uncertain. V was cut by 5 bases and J by 8 bases, with 15 bases left in between. The CDR3 contains 14 residues. Germline CDR1 and CDR2: MNHNS and SASEGT.

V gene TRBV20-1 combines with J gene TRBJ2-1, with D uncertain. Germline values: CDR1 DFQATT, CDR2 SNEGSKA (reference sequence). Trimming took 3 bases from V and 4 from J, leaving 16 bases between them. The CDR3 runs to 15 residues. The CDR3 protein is CSASDFGRGYNEQFF. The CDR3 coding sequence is TGCAGTGCTAGTGATTTCGGGCGTGGTTACAATGAGCAGTTCTTC.

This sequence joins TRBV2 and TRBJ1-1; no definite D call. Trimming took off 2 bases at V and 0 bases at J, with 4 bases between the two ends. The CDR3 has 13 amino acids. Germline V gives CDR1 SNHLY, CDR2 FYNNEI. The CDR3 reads CASSEKLNTEAFF. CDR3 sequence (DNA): TGTGCCAGCAGTGAAAAGCTGAACACTGAAGCTTTCTTT.

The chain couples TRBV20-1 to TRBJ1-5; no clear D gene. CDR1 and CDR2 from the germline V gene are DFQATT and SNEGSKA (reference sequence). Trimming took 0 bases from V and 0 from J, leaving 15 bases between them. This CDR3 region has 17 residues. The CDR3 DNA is TGCAGTGCTAGAGATGTTTCGGGCTTCCATAGCAATCAGCCCCAGCATTTT. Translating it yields CSARDVSGFHSNQPQHF.

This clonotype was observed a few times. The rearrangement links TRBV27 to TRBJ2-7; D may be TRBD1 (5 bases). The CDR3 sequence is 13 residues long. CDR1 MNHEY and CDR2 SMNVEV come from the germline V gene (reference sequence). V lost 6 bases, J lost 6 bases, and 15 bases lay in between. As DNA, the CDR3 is TGTGCCAGCAGAGCAGGGTCCGCAGTCGAGCAGTACTTC. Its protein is CASRAGSAVEQYF.

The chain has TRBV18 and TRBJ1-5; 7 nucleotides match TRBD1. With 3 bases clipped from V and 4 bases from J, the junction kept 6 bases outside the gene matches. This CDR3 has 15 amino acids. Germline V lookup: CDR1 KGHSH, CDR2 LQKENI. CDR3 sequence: CASSPLPRGNQPQHF. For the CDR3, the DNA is TGTGCCAGCTCACCCCTCCCCAGGGGGAATCAGCCCCAGCATTTT.

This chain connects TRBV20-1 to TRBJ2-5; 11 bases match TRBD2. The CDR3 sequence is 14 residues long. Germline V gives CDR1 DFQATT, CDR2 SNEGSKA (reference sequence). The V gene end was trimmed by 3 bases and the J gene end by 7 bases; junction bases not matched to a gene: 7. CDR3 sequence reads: CSARDATSGRTQYF. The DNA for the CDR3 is TGCAGTGCTAGGGATGCCACTAGCGGGAGGACCCAGTACTTC.